Presented here are 10 T cell receptor beta chains from one specimen sequenced in a study of cytomegalovirus exposure and HLA in healthy donors. PCR amplification relied on 60 Vbeta primers (plus 13 Jbeta primers). The protocol was immunoSEQ multiplex PCR, while the TCRdb copy is restricted to in-frame clones and leaves out a portion. This sample yields some 170,000 clones, of which 65% to 80% are seen a single time; 3.5% to 5% belongs to the top ten. The sample taken for sequencing was PBMCs. The receptors stem from a man aged 40-49 years in good health and CMV-seronegative.

The CDR3 spells CASSLDGRATDTQYF. In DNA form, the CDR3 reads TGTGCCAGCAGCTTGGACGGGAGGGCCACAGATACGCAGTATTTT. J is TRBJ2-3 and V is TRBV5-4; TRBD2 matches at 8 bases. The CDR3 has 15 residues. J was trimmed by 2 bases and V by 0 bases; bases with no gene match: 2. The germline gives CDR1 SGHNT, CDR2 YYREEE (reference sequence).

The V gene is TRBV6-1, the J gene TRBJ1-2, with unresolved D. Germline V lookup: CDR1 MNHNS, CDR2 SASEGT. Trimming removed 2 bases from V and 4 bases from J, with 11 bases in between. CDR3 length equals 14 residues. The CDR3 protein is CASSERPGGYGYTF. The CDR3 region has the DNA TGTGCCAGCAGTGAAAGGCCAGGTGGCTATGGCTACACCTTC.

The J gene is TRBJ1-1, the V gene TRBV4-2, with 9 bases matching TRBD1. The CDR3 runs to 16 residues. V was pared by 1 base and J by 5 bases, with 8 bases of the junction left unmatched. Germline values: CDR1 LGHNA, CDR2 YNFKEQ. The DNA for the CDR3 is TGTGCCAGCAGCCAAGTCTCACAGGGGGCGCGTACTGAAGCTTTCTTT. Translation gives CASSQVSQGARTEAFF.

The J gene is TRBJ2-3, the V gene TRBV9; D is uncertain. V dropped 4 bases and J dropped 1 base, with 10 bases sitting between them. Germline-derived CDR1 and CDR2 are SGDLS and YYNGEE. The CDR3 runs 14 residues. The CDR3 region is CASSPLTRTDTQYF. Written as DNA, the CDR3 is TGTGCCAGCAGCCCCCTCACTCGCACAGATACGCAGTATTTT.

This clone has only a few counts. This chain connects TRBV9 to TRBJ2-4; 8 nucleotides align to TRBD1. The CDR3 runs to 20 residues. Germline assignment: CDR1 SGDLS and CDR2 YYNGEE. The V segment lost 4 bases and the J segment 0 bases; nucleotides outside the gene matches: 18. The DNA of the CDR3 is TGTGCCAGCAGCCTAACAGTGGGGACAGGTAATTCACTAGCCAAAAACATTCAGTACTTC. It yields the protein CASSLTVGTGNSLAKNIQYF. Using reference TRBV9 and TRBJ2-4 for the parts outside the CDR3, the full variable domain is DSGVTQTPKHLITATGQRVTLRCSPRSGDLSVYWYQQSLDQGLQFLIQYYNGEERAKGNILERFSAQQFPDLHSELNLSSLELGDSALYFCASSLTVGTGNSLAKNIQYFGAGTRLSVL.

In this sample, this clone turned up a few times. This chain connects TRBV7-2 to TRBJ1-4; D gene ambiguous. V shed 3 bases and J shed 7 bases, with 9 bases lying between them. The CDR3 sequence is 13 residues long. The germline gives CDR1 SGHTA, CDR2 FQGNSA. CDR3 protein: CASSFSIGEKLFF. The CDR3 region has the DNA TGTGCCAGCAGCTTCTCTATCGGTGAAAAACTGTTTTTT.

The chain recombines TRBV7-2 with TRBJ2-7; D is perhaps TRBD2 (5 bases). This CDR3 has 13 amino acids. Per the germline V gene, CDR1 is SGHTA and CDR2 is FQGNSA. V dropped 5 bases and J dropped 4 bases, with 12 bases sitting between them. CDR3 amino acids: CASSQTPGYEQYF. Written as DNA, the CDR3 is TGTGCCAGCAGCCAAACCCCGGGGTACGAGCAGTACTTC.

The rearrangement joins TRBV5-6 to TRBJ2-1; D is possibly TRBD1 (5 bases). CDR1 SGHDT and CDR2 YYEEEE come from the germline V gene. Trimming took 1 base from V and 3 from J, leaving 14 bases between them. This CDR3 is built from 16 residues. The CDR3 nucleotides are TGTGCCAGCAGCTTGTTCCAGGGCGATTACTACAATGAGCAGTTCTTC. It codes for CASSLFQGDYYNEQFF.

V gene TRBV29-1 combines with J gene TRBJ2-7; D possibly corresponds to TRBD1 (5 bases). The germline CDR1 and CDR2 sequences are SQVTM and ANQGSEA. There are 14 residues in the CDR3. Trimming shortened V by 6 bases and J by 2 bases, and 17 bases separated the two germline ends. CDR3 in DNA: TGCAGCGTCGGCAACAGGTATCCCGCCTACGAGCAGTACTTC. It specifies CSVGNRYPAYEQYF.

CDR3 in DNA: TGTGCCATCACCCCCAGCGGGGGTTACGAGCAGTACTTC. It encodes CAITPSGGYEQYF. The rearrangement joins TRBV10-3 to TRBJ2-7, with 8 bases fitting TRBD2. The J segment lost 4 bases and the V segment lost 7 bases, leaving 6 bases of the junction unmatched. This CDR3 has 13 amino acids. Germline V gives CDR1 ENHRY, CDR2 SYGVKD.